Listed here are 27 T cell receptor beta chains from one sample, sequenced in a study of cytomegalovirus exposure and HLA in healthy donors. The PCR contained 60 Vbeta and 13 Jbeta primers. Sequencing used immunoSEQ multiplex PCR; TCRdb keeps in-frame clones, though not all of them. In the table there are roughly 150,000 clones, over 75% of which are singletons. Sequences were obtained from PBMCs. The receptors were sampled from a man between 50 and 59 years old in good health and CMV-seropositive.

The rearrangement uses TRBV7-9 and TRBJ1-5; the match to TRBD1 covers 9 bases. The CDR3 covers 16 residues. Germline CDR1 SEHNR, CDR2 FQNEAQ (reference sequence). J lost 3 bases, V lost 1 base, and 4 bases had no gene match. The CDR3 DNA sequence: TGTGCCAGCAGCTTAGGGGACAGGGTCCCCAATCAGCCCCAGCATTTT. It is translated as CASSLGDRVPNQPQHF.

This rearrangement joins TRBV7-9 to TRBJ1-6; TRBD1 matches 7 bases. CDR1 and CDR2 (germline): SEHNR, FQNEAQ (reference sequence). This CDR3 region has 15 residues. With V trimmed by 5 bases and J by 6 bases, 7 bases remained unmatched. CDR3: CASSPPGTANSPLHF. The CDR3 DNA follows: TGTGCCAGCAGCCCGCCCGGGACAGCTAATTCACCCCTCCACTTT.

This clone appeared a single time. The chain couples TRBV7-8 to TRBJ2-3, with a weak D call TRBD2 (5 bases). CDR3 length equals 15 residues. V gave up 2 bases and J gave up 0 bases, with 9 bases separating them. Germline assignment: CDR1 SGHVS and CDR2 FQNEAQ. CDR3 nucleotides: TGTGCCAGCAGCTTATTTAGGACTAGCACAGATACGCAGTATTTT. Its translation is CASSLFRTSTDTQYF.

Only one count was recorded for this clone. CDR3 in amino acids: CASSLVGQGGETQYF. CDR3 coding DNA: TGTGCCAGCAGCTTAGTTGGACAGGGAGGGGAGACCCAGTACTTC. The chain is built from TRBV11-2 and TRBJ2-5; D may be TRBD1 (8 bases). CDR1 is SGHAT, CDR2 FQNNGV, per germline. The V end lost 1 base, the J end lost 5 bases, and 14 bases lay between the germline ends. The CDR3 is 15 amino acids.

This clone was recorded only once. This chain joins TRBV9 and TRBJ1-3; D might be TRBD1 (5 bases). Germline CDR1 reads SGDLS; CDR2 reads YYNGEE. Trimming removed 0 bases at V and 0 bases at J, with 10 bases between. CDR3 length: 16 residues. The CDR3 bases are TGTGCCAGCAGCGTAGCTGGGGGACTCTCTGGAAACACCATATATTTT. Amino acids: CASSVAGGLSGNTIYF.

V is TRBV6-5 and J is TRBJ2-2; D is unresolved. Germline loops: CDR1 MNHEY, CDR2 SVGAGI. V lost 7 bases, J lost 1 base, and 7 bases lay in between. The CDR3 loop spans 13 amino acids. CDR3 in amino acids: CASKARNTGELFF. Written as DNA, the CDR3 is TGTGCCAGCAAAGCACGGAACACCGGGGAGCTGTTTTTT.

The rearrangement uses TRBV28 and TRBJ1-5, with D unclear. V lost 7 bases and J 0 bases, leaving 13 bases between the germline ends. This CDR3 contains 15 residues. Germline V gene lookup returns CDR1 MDHEN and CDR2 SYDVKM. This CDR3 is CASTELRDSNQPQHF. The CDR3 DNA reads TGTGCCAGCACCGAGCTACGGGATAGCAATCAGCCCCAGCATTTT.

The chain is built from TRBV9 and TRBJ2-1; 7 nucleotides line up with TRBD2. V dropped 3 bases and J dropped 0; count of bases not matched to a gene: 9. CDR3 length: 17 residues. CDR1 SGDLS and CDR2 YYNGEE come from the germline V gene. The CDR3 here is CASSAPLASGSYNEQFF. CDR3 nucleotides: TGTGCCAGCAGCGCCCCACTAGCGTCCGGCTCCTACAATGAGCAGTTCTTC.

The chain couples TRBV28 to TRBJ1-2; D unresolved. From germline, CDR1 is MDHEN and CDR2 SYDVKM. This CDR3 spans 15 amino acids. V shed 6 bases and J shed 4 bases, with 18 bases lying between them. The CDR3 sequence is CASSPIGSGFYGYTF. Written as DNA, the CDR3 is TGTGCCAGCAGCCCGATTGGCTCCGGGTTCTATGGCTACACCTTC.

The chain employs TRBV28 and TRBJ1-4; D gene unclear. The V gene lost 6 bases and the J gene lost 6 bases, with 14 bases spanning the gap. The germline CDR1 and CDR2 sequences are MDHEN and SYDVKM. The CDR3 spans 14 residues. CDR3 sequence: CASSSGGLDEKLFF. DNA for the CDR3: TGTGCCAGCAGCTCCGGAGGACTAGATGAAAAACTGTTTTTT.

The chain combines TRBV6-5 with TRBJ1-2; weak D call: TRBD1 (5 bases). V dropped 6 bases and J dropped 1 base, with 9 bases sitting between them. This CDR3 spans 13 amino acids. Germline-derived CDR1 and CDR2 are MNHEY and SVGAGI. The CDR3 reads CASRPDINYGYTF. CDR3 DNA: TGTGCCAGCAGGCCGGACATTAACTATGGCTACACCTTC.

This clone has only a few counts. The chain uses TRBV6-5 and TRBJ2-2, with TRBD2 identical over 7 bases. The V segment lost 4 bases and the J segment 6 bases; nucleotides outside the gene matches: 11. Germline V CDR1 and CDR2: MNHEY, SVGAGI. The CDR3 loop spans 16 amino acids. CDR3 DNA: TGTGCCAGCAGTTTCAGGTGGCGGGAGTTACCCGGGGAGCTGTTTTTT. This sequence encodes CASSFRWRELPGELFF.

This clone showed up just a few times. The rearrangement links TRBV4-2 to TRBJ2-3, with 11 bases fitting TRBD2. V was clipped by 7 bases and J by 3 bases; unmatched bases: 3. This CDR3 region has 14 residues. The germline gives CDR1 LGHNA, CDR2 YNFKEQ. The CDR3 here is CASNSGGVTDTQYF. CDR3 nucleotide sequence: TGTGCCAGCAATAGCGGGGGGGTTACAGATACGCAGTATTTT.

About this clone: One end of the junction does not line up with germline, which may come from a read error. V is TRBV19 and J is TRBJ2-1, with a tentative D call TRBD1 (6 bases). In germline, CDR1 is LNHDA, CDR2 SQIVND (reference sequence). The CDR3 sequence is 15 residues long. For the CDR3, the DNA is TGTGCCAGTAGTTCGACAGGTACCTCCTACAATGGGCAGTTCTTC. This encodes CASSSTGTSYNGQFF. The full variable domain, completed using reference TRBV19 and TRBJ2-1, is DGGITQSPKYLFRKEGQNVTLSCEQNLNHDAMYWYRQDPGQGLRLIYYSQIVNDFQKGDIAEGYSVSREKKESFPLTVTSAQKNPTAFYLCASSSTGTSYNGQFFGPGTRLTVL.

This clone turned up a few times. The chain couples TRBV7-3 to TRBJ2-3, with 8 positions matching TRBD2. The CDR3 spans 14 residues. Looked up from germline, CDR1 is SGHTA and CDR2 is FQGTGA. V lost 4 bases, J lost 1 base, and 1 base stayed unmatched. The CDR3 spells CASSSRGGTDTQYF. The CDR3 DNA reads TGTGCCAGCAGCTCGCGGGGGGGCACAGATACGCAGTATTTT.

The CDR3 protein is CASSLAGWGTEAFF. CDR3 DNA sequence: TGTGCCAGCAGTTTAGCAGGGTGGGGCACTGAAGCTTTCTTT. The J gene is TRBJ1-1, the V gene TRBV28, with TRBD1 as a possible D gene (5 bases). The V end lost 2 bases, the J end lost 4 bases, and 11 bases lay between the germline ends. CDR1 is MDHEN and CDR2 is SYDVKM in the germline V gene. The CDR3 is 14 residues long.

The table lists this clone with a count of one. CDR3 coding DNA: TGCGCCAGCAGCCAAAAACAGGGGACTGGAAACACCATATATTTT. It translates to CASSQKQGTGNTIYF. The genes are TRBV4-1 and TRBJ1-3, with 7 bases lining up with TRBD1. Trimming at V came to 2 bases and at J to 2 bases, leaving 3 bases not matched to a gene. The germline gives CDR1 MGHRA, CDR2 YSYEKL. CDR3 size: 15 residues.

The table lists this clone with a few counts. This chain links TRBV5-6 with TRBJ1-5; D may be TRBD1 (6 bases). The ends were cut back, 4 bases at V and 3 bases at J, with 17 bases in the middle. The CDR3 contains 16 residues. CDR1 and CDR2 from the germline V gene are SGHDT and YYEEEE. The CDR3 loop is CASSDGTDSFNQPQHF. CDR3 in DNA: TGTGCCAGCAGCGATGGGACGGACAGTTTCAATCAGCCCCAGCATTTT.

The chain links TRBV4-1 to TRBJ1-4; 11 bases align to TRBD1. Germline trimming cut 4 bases from V and 2 bases from J; bases unmatched to any gene: 9. The CDR3 length is 18 residues. Germline-derived CDR1 and CDR2 are MGHRA and YSYEKL. CDR3 sequence (DNA): TGCGCCAGCAGCCGGGGGACAGGGGGGCTCTCCACTAATGAAAAACTGTTTTTT. As protein: CASSRGTGGLSTNEKLFF.

V and J are TRBV6-1 and TRBJ1-2; TRBD1 might be the D (5 bases). There are 14 residues in the CDR3. Germline CDR1 is MNHNS and CDR2 is SASEGT. With 1 base removed from V and 3 bases from J, the gap between germline ends came to 9 bases. Here the CDR3 DNA reads TGTGCCAGCAGTGAAGGGGGGGTTGACTATGGCTACACCTTC. Translating it yields CASSEGGVDYGYTF.

The V and J genes are TRBV4-3 and TRBJ2-3; TRBD1 matches at 8 bases. The V gene end was trimmed by 4 bases and the J gene end by 4 bases; junction bases not matched to a gene: 10. The CDR3 loop spans 16 amino acids. The germline CDR1 and CDR2 sequences are LGHNA and YSLEER. The CDR3 DNA reads TGCGCCAGCAGCCCCCGACAGGGGATAGGAGCAGATACGCAGTATTTT. Its translation: CASSPRQGIGADTQYF.

This chain uses TRBV9 with TRBJ1-6, with 12 nucleotides matching TRBD1. Unmatched junction bases numbered 10, after V lost 5 bases and J lost 1 base. CDR1 is SGDLS and CDR2 is YYNGEE in the germline V gene. CDR3 length equals 19 residues. The CDR3 is CASSAGTGGFASYNSPLHF. CDR3 nucleotides: TGTGCCAGCAGTGCCGGGACAGGGGGCTTTGCGTCCTATAATTCACCCCTCCACTTT.

This chain connects TRBV5-3 to TRBJ2-7; 9 positions match TRBD1. TRBV5-3 is identified as an open reading frame with a role that is uncertain. V trimming: 4 bases; J trimming: 5 bases; junction bases outside the gene matches: 19. The CDR3 loop spans 18 amino acids. CDR3 amino acids: CARSGSRDRVRVDDEQYF. Here the CDR3 DNA reads TGTGCCAGAAGCGGGTCCCGGGACAGGGTTCGCGTGGACGACGAGCAGTACTTC.

CDR3 protein: CASSIPTTGPTDIQYF. For the CDR3, the DNA is TGTGCCAGCAGCATTCCAACTACAGGCCCCACGGACATTCAGTACTTC. The rearrangement uses TRBV5-5 and TRBJ2-4; TRBD1 is a possible D gene (5 bases). Trimming removed 4 bases at V and 8 bases at J, with 22 bases between. Germline CDR1 reads SGHKS; CDR2 reads YYEKEE (reference sequence). This CDR3 spans 16 amino acids.

This chain links TRBV25-1 with TRBJ2-4; the match to TRBD2 covers 8 bases. The CDR3 has 18 amino acids. The germline V gene has CDR1 MGHDK and CDR2 SYGVNS. With V trimmed by 2 bases and J by 6 bases, 15 bases remained unmatched. For the CDR3, the DNA is TGTGCCAGCAGTGAACAGAACTCACTAGCGGACACCGTAAACATTCAGTACTTC. Protein: CASSEQNSLADTVNIQYF.

The J gene is TRBJ1-5, the V gene TRBV4-1; a possible D gene is TRBD1 (6 bases). This CDR3 contains 18 residues. The germline V gene encodes CDR1 MGHRA and CDR2 YSYEKL. Between the trimmed V and J ends, which lost 3 bases and 0 bases, there was a span of 18 bases. CDR3 residues: CASSQLPGQGYSNQPQHF. The CDR3 DNA follows: TGCGCCAGCAGCCAGCTCCCGGGACAAGGTTATAGCAATCAGCCCCAGCATTTT.

The rearrangement uses TRBV18 and TRBJ1-3; unclear D gene. CDR1 and CDR2 (germline): KGHSH, LQKENI. V was cut by 3 bases and J by 1 base, with 16 bases left in between. The CDR3 consists of 17 residues. CDR3 loop: CASSPYHNTGSGNTIYF. CDR3 bases: TGTGCCAGCTCACCGTACCACAACACGGGGTCTGGAAACACCATATATTTT. Looking up the rest from reference TRBV18 and TRBJ1-3 gives the full variable domain: NAGVMQNPRHLVRRRGQEARLRCSPMKGHSHVYWYRQLPEEGLKFMVYLQKENIIDESGMPKERFSAEFPKEGPSILRIQQVVRGDSAAYFCASSPYHNTGSGNTIYFGEGSWLTVV.